The rows below give T cell receptor beta chains drawn from one sample of a study of cytomegalovirus exposure and HLA in healthy donors. Clones were read by immunoSEQ multiplex PCR, and TCRdb kept only the in-frame ones, dropping some. The data hold over 80,000 clones, with 60% to 85% observed a single time. The sequencing sample was made of PBMCs. The receptors come from a man in his sixties in good health and CMV-seropositive. The CDR3 runs from the conserved cysteine through the conserved F or W. A D gene is named only where the DNA matches it firmly. For some rows the clone size is stated as once, few or many, or as a class when expanded; others skip it.

D,V,size,J,DNA,CDR3
TRBD1,TRBV4-3,.,TRBJ2-7,TGCGCCAGCAGCCAAGGTCCCGGGACAGAACACTACGAGCAGTACTTC,CASSQGPGTEHYEQYF
.,TRBV27,once,TRBJ2-5,TGTGCCAGCCGCGACAGGGCGGGGGGGACCCAGTACTTC,CASRDRAGGTQYF
.,TRBV28,.,TRBJ1-5,TGTGCCAGCAGTTTATTTACAGGGCTGGGCAATCAGCCCCAGCATTTT,CASSLFTGLGNQPQHF
TRBD1,TRBV7-8,.,TRBJ1-2,TGTGCCAGCAGCTTAGCCCAAGTGGGGCAGACAGGGGACTATGGCTACACCTTC,CASSLAQVGQTGDYGYTF
TRBD1,TRBV10-2,.,TRBJ1-6,TGCGCCAGCAGTGGCGCTGACAGGGCGGACTATAATTCACCCCTCCACTTT,CASSGADRADYNSPLHF
.,TRBV18,.,TRBJ1-2,TGTGCCAGCTCACCTCGCCGGGGGGCGGACTATGGCTACACCTTC,CASSPRRGADYGYTF
.,TRBV14,.,TRBJ1-2,TGTGCCAGCAGCCAAGATACGGTTGAGGGCTACACCTTC,CASSQDTVEGYTF
TRBD2,TRBV5-8,.,TRBJ2-6,TGTGCCAGCAGCATTAGGACTAGCCTCAGCTCTGGGGCCAACGTCCTGACTTTC,CASSIRTSLSSGANVLTF
.,TRBV29-1,.,TRBJ1-2,TGCAGCGTTGCGTCAGGGATAACTAACTATGGCTACACCTTC,CSVASGITNYGYTF
TRBD2,TRBV5-1,.,TRBJ2-7,TGCGCCAGCAGCTATCGGGGGGGTACCTCCTACGAGCAGTACTTC,CASSYRGGTSYEQYF
.,TRBV9,.,TRBJ1-5,TGTGCCAGCAGCGTGTGGGACTTGAATCAGCCCCAGCATTTT,CASSVWDLNQPQHF
TRBD1,TRBV7-9,.,TRBJ2-7,TGTTCCAGCAGCTTCTGGCCGGGGACAGCTACCTACGAGCAGTACTTC,CSSSFWPGTATYEQYF
.,TRBV6-1,few,TRBJ2-1,TGTGCCAGCAGTGAAGAACGGGGGGCCTCCTACAATGAGCAGTTCTTC,CASSEERGASYNEQFF
.,TRBV7-9,few,TRBJ2-7,TGTTCCAGCAGCTGGGGGGGCGGGGAGGGGGGGCCGTCCTACGAGCAGTACTTC,CSSSWGGGEGGPSYEQYF
TRBD1,TRBV28,.,TRBJ1-2,TGTGCCAGCAGTTTATCAGACAGGGTGTATAGTGGCTACACCTTC,CASSLSDRVYSGYTF
TRBD1,TRBV19,few,TRBJ1-1,TGTGCCAGTAGTATGGGACAGAGGAACACTGAAGCTTTCTTT,CASSMGQRNTEAFF
TRBD1,TRBV6-5,once,TRBJ2-5,TGTGCCAGCAGTTACGGGACAGGGATGTACCAAGAGACCCAGTACTTC,CASSYGTGMYQETQYF
.,TRBV7-9,.,TRBJ2-7,TGTGCCAGCAGCTCGACAAGGACAGCCCTTCCCTACGAGCAGTACTTC,CASSSTRTALPYEQYF
TRBD2,TRBV9,once,TRBJ2-5,TGTGCCAGCAGCGTAGACGGCGGGGGGGGCGGGACCCAGTACTTC,CASSVDGGGGGTQYF
.,TRBV28,.,TRBJ2-7,TGTGCCAGCAGTGTAAACAGAGACTACGAGCAGTACTTC,CASSVNRDYEQYF
.,TRBV28,.,TRBJ1-5,TGTGCCAGCAGCCCAAATGACGGGTCGGGCAATCAGCCCCAGCATTTT,CASSPNDGSGNQPQHF
.,TRBV29-1,.,TRBJ2-7,TGCAGCGTTGATAAGGGGACACAGGCTGGCGAGCAGTACTTC,CSVDKGTQAGEQYF
.,TRBV9,.,TRBJ2-1,TGTGCCAGCAGCGTAGAAGGAACAGGACACAATGAGCAGTTCTTC,CASSVEGTGHNEQFF
.,TRBV27,.,TRBJ1-5,TGTGCCAGCAGTCCAACGGGCAGGGGAAGCAATCAGCCCCAGCATTTT,CASSPTGRGSNQPQHF
.,TRBV6-5,.,TRBJ1-2,TGTGCCAGCAGTTACACCACAGGTTCCGCGGGGGGCTACACCTTC,CASSYTTGSAGGYTF
.,TRBV18,.,TRBJ2-1,TGTGCCAGCTCACCGTCCCCGGGGTTGCAGCAGTTCTTC,CASSPSPGLQQFF
TRBD2,TRBV27,few,TRBJ2-7,TGTGCCAGCAGTTTATCACTAGCGGGGCCCTACGAGCAGTACTTC,CASSLSLAGPYEQYF